Below, 6 T cell receptor beta chains from the same sample are listed, as sequenced in a study of T-cell memory formation after mild COVID-19. MiXCR was run by TCRdb on the 5' RACE reads, yielding one entry per CDR3 protein. The repertoire holds around 410,000 distinct CDR3 sequences, with 20% to 30% as singletons. Sequenced material: PBMCs or a T cell subset sorted from them (not recorded which). Source of these receptors: an adult woman who had mild COVID-19 (a few samples of this study predate the infection). Cell type and time point are not known.

This clonotype came up many times. The chain joins TRBV12-3 or TRBV12-4 to TRBJ2-3; D is uncertain. The germline V and J ends were trimmed by 4 bases and 8 bases, with 10 bases remaining between them. The CDR3 has 12 amino acids. CDR3 sequence (DNA): TGTGCCAGCAGTTCCGCGCGCCTTACGCAGTATTTT. Protein: CASSSARLTQYF.

V and J are TRBV5-1 and TRBJ2-1; possibly TRBD2 for D (5 bases). V lost 0 bases, J lost 0 bases, and 10 bases lay in between. The CDR3 sequence is 16 residues long. Germline V lookup: CDR1 SGHRS, CDR2 YFSETQ. In DNA form, the CDR3 reads TGCGCCAGCAGCTTGGTCCTAGCCAGCTCCTACAATGAGCAGTTCTTC. This codes for CASSLVLASSYNEQFF.

This clonotype showed up just a few times. The chain uses TRBV25-1 and TRBJ2-5; possible D gene TRBD1, 6 bases. The germline V and J ends were trimmed by 7 bases and 0 bases, with 18 bases remaining between them. Germline lookup yields CDR1 MGHDK and CDR2 SYGVNS. CDR3 size: 16 residues. For the CDR3, the DNA is TGTGCCAGCAAACCCGACAGGCGCCAGTACCAAGAGACCCAGTACTTC. This gives the protein CASKPDRRQYQETQYF.

This chain uses TRBV9 with TRBJ1-1; D gene ambiguous. Germline lookup yields CDR1 SGDLS and CDR2 YYNGEE. With 0 bases removed from V and 0 bases from J, the gap between germline ends came to 9 bases. The CDR3 totals 15 residues. CDR3 DNA: TGTGCCAGCAGCGTAGGTAGCGATTTGAACACTGAAGCTTTCTTT. This translates into CASSVGSDLNTEAFF.

This clonotype was counted only a few times. The chain links TRBV5-4 to TRBJ1-1; TRBD1 aligns across 8 bases. V was clipped by 4 bases and J by 5 bases; unmatched bases: 7. The germline CDR1 and CDR2 sequences are SGHNT and YYREEE (reference sequence). The CDR3 runs 14 residues. This CDR3 is CASSPGQAVTEAFF. CDR3 coding DNA: TGTGCCAGCAGCCCGGGACAGGCGGTGACTGAAGCTTTCTTT.

The DNA for the CDR3 is TGCAGTGCTAGGGAAAGCAGGAGCCCCCCGCCCACAGATACGCAGTATTTT. It yields the protein CSARESRSPPPTDTQYF. V is TRBV20-1 and J is TRBJ2-3; D is ambiguous. The CDR3 is 17 amino acids. Germline CDR1 is DFQATT and CDR2 is SNEGSKA (reference sequence). The V and J ends lost 3 bases and 2 bases respectively, with 21 bases between them.